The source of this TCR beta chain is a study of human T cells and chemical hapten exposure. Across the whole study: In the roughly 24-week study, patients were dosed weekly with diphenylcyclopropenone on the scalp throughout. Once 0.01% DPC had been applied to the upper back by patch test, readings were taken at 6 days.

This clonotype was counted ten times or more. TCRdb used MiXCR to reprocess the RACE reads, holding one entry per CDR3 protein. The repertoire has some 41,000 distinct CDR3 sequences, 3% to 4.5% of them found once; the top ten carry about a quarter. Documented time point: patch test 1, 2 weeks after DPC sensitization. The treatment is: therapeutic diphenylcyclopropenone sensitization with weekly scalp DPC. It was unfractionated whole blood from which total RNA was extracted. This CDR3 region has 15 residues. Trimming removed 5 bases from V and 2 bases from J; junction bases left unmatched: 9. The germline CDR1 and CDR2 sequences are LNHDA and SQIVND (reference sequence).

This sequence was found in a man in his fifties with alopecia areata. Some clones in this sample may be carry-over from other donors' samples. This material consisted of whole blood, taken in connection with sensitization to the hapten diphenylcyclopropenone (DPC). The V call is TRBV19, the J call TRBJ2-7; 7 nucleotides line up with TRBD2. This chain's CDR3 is CASSLAQGTTYEQYF. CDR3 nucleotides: TGTGCCAGTAGTCTCGCCCAAGGGACTACCTACGAGCAGTACTTC.